This entry describes one T cell receptor (beta chain). Its antigen remains unidentified. The library was built for alpha chains, so this beta chain is an off-target read and its size means little. These data come from a study of spatial heterogeneity in lung cancer. Study at large: Raw reads contained each unique TCR and UMI combination more than ten times on average.

TCRdb independently ran MiXCR on the 5' RACE reads; one entry per CDR3 protein. There are some 250 distinct CDR3 sequences in the sample; about 90% occur only once, and under 40% lies in the top ten. Study results and caveats: Tracking of tumor mutation counts was seen in expanded intratumoral alpha and beta TCR counts. The study found that ubiquitous and regional expanded TCR counts tracked ubiquitous and regional nonsynonymous mutations, respectively.

V was trimmed by 1 base and J by 8 bases, leaving 21 bases between them. CDR1 is DFQATT and CDR2 is SNEGSKA in the germline V gene (reference sequence). The CDR3 loop spans 16 amino acids. Time point reported: sample taken at primary tumor resection. The chain recombines TRBV20-1 with TRBJ2-1, with a possible D match to TRBD2 (5 bases). This TCR was sampled from a female donor with early-stage non-small cell lung cancer. The source was lung tumor tissue, collected at surgery. The CDR3 is CSARAPGRFRGDEQFF. Written as DNA, the CDR3 is TGCAGTGCTAGAGCCCCGGGGAGATTTCGAGGAGATGAGCAGTTCTTC.